The T cell receptor (beta chain) under discussion was sequenced for a study of blood T cell repertoires in COVID-19. Produced via immunoSEQ multiplex PCR; TCRdb's table is partial and in-frame only. The sample carries over 200,000 clones, more than 85% recorded once. This CDR3 region has 15 residues. The V and J ends lost 2 bases and 2 bases, in that order; junction bases with no gene match: 2. CDR1 is MNHNY and CDR2 is SVGAGI in the germline V gene (reference sequence). This rearrangement joins TRBV6-6 to TRBJ1-3; 8 positions match TRBD1. The specimen sequenced was peripheral blood. The sequence came from a man aged 40-49 years with acute or convalescent COVID-19. The CDR3 reads CASSYPDRAGNTIYF. The CDR3 DNA follows: TGTGCCAGCAGTTACCCGGACAGGGCTGGAAACACCATATATTTT.